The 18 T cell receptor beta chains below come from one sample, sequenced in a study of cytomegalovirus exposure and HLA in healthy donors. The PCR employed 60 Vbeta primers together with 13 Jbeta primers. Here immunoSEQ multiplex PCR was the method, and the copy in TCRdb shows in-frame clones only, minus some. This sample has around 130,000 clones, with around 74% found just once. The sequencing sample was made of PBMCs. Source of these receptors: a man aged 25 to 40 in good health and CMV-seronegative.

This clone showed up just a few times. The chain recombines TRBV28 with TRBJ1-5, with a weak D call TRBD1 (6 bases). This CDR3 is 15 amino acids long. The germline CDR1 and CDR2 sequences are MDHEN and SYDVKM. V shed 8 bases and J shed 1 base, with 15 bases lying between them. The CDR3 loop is CASLTGALSNQPQHF. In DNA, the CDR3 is TGTGCCAGCCTGACAGGAGCTTTGAGCAATCAGCCCCAGCATTTT.

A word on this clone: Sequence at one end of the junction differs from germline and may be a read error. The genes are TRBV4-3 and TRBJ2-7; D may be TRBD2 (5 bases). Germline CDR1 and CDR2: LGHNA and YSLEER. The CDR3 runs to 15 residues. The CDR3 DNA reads TGCGCCAGCAGCCAAGAGTTCGCTAGCTCCAACGAGCAGTACTTC. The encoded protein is CASSQEFASSNEQYF.

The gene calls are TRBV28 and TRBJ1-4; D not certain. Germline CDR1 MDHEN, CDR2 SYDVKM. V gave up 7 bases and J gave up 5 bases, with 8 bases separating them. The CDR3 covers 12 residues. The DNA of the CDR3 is TGTGCCAGCACGGAGCGGAATGAAAAACTGTTTTTT. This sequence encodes CASTERNEKLFF.

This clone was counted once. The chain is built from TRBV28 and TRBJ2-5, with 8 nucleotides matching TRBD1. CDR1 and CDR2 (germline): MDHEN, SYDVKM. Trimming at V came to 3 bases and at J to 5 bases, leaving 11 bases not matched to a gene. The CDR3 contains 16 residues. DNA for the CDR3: TGTGCCAGCAGTTTTCCCCATGTGACAGGGGAGGAGACCCAGTACTTC. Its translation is CASSFPHVTGEETQYF. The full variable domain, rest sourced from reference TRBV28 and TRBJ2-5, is DVKVTQSSRYLVKRTGEKVFLECVQDMDHENMFWYRQDPGLGLRLIYFSYDVKMKEKGDIPEGYSVSREKKERFSLILESASTNQTSMYLCASSFPHVTGEETQYFGPGTRLLVL.

The CDR3 is CASSWPREGEQYF. CDR3 DNA: TGTGCCAGCAGCTGGCCTAGGGAGGGCGAGCAGTACTTC. The chain carries TRBV7-9 and TRBJ2-7; 7 bases are a match to TRBD2. Looked up from germline, CDR1 is SEHNR and CDR2 is FQNEAQ (reference sequence). The CDR3 runs 13 residues. The junction had 6 bases not matched to a gene; V was cut back by 4 bases and J by 6 bases.

CDR3 loop: CASSDSGRSYEQYF. CDR3 bases: TGTGCCAGCAGCGATAGCGGGCGCTCCTACGAGCAGTACTTC. V usage is TRBV5-4 and J usage is TRBJ2-7, with 7 bases aligning to TRBD2. V dropped 4 bases and J dropped 0; count of bases not matched to a gene: 4. Germline V gene data show CDR1 as SGHNT and CDR2 as YYREEE (reference sequence). The CDR3 extends over 14 amino acids.

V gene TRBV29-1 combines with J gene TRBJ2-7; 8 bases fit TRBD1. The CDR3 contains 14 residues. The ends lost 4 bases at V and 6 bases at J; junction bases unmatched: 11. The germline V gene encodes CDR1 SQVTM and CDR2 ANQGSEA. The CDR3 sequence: CSVGSDRVPSEQYF. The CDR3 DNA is TGCAGCGTTGGGTCGGACAGGGTCCCATCCGAGCAGTACTTC.

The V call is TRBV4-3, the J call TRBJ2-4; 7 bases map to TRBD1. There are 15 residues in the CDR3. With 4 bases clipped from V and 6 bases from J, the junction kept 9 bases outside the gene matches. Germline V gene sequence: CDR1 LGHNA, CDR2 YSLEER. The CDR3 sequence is CASSLFQGDGNIQYF. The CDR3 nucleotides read TGCGCCAGCAGCCTCTTTCAGGGGGATGGAAACATTCAGTACTTC.

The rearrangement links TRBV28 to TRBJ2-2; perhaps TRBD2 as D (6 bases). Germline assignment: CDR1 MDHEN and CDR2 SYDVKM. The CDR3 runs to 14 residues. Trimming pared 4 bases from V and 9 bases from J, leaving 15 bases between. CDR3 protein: CASSYVAGSWELFF. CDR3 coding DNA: TGTGCCAGCAGTTACGTTGCGGGAAGTTGGGAGCTGTTTTTT.

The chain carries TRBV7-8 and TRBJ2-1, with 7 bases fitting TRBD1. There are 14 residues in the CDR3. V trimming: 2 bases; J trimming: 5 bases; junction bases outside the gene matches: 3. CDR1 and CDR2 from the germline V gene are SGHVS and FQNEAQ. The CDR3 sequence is CASSLRTGDNEQFF. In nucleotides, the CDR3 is TGTGCCAGCAGCTTAAGAACAGGGGACAATGAGCAGTTCTTC.

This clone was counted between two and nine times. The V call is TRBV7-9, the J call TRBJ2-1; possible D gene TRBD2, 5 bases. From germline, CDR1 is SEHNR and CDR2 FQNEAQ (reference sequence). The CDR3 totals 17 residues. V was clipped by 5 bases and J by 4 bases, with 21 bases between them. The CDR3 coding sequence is TGTGCCAGCAGCCCGACAAATTCCAGGACTGATTACAATGAGCAGTTCTTC. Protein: CASSPTNSRTDYNEQFF.

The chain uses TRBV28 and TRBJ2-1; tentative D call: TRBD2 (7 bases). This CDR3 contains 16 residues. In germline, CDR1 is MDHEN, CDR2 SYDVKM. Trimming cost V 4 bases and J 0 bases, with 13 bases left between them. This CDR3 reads CASSSGGSSSYNEQFF. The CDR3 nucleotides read TGTGCCAGCAGTTCGGGGGGCTCGAGCTCCTACAATGAGCAGTTCTTC.

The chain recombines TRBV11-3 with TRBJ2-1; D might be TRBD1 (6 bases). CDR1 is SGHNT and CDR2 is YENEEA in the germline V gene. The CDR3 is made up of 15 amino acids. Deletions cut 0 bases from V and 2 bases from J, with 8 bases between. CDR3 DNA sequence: TGTGCCAGCAGCTTAGAGGCAGGGGCCTACAATGAGCAGTTCTTC. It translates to CASSLEAGAYNEQFF.

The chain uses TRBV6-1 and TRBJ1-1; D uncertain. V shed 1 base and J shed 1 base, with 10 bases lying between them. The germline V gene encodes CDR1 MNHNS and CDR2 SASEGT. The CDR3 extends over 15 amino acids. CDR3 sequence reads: CASSEGGSENTEAFF. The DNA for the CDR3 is TGTGCCAGCAGTGAAGGTGGCAGTGAGAACACTGAAGCTTTCTTT.

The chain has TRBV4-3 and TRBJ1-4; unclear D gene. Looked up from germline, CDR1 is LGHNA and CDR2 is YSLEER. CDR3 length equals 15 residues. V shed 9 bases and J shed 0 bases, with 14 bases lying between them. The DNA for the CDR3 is TGCGCCAGTACTAGGACGACCGCAACTAATGAAAAACTGTTTTTT. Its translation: CASTRTTATNEKLFF.

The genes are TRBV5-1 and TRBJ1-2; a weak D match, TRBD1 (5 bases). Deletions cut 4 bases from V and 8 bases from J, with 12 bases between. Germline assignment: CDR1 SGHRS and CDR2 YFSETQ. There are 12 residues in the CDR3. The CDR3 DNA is TGCGCCAGCAGCGCCGGACACTTAGGCTACACCTTC. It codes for CASSAGHLGYTF.

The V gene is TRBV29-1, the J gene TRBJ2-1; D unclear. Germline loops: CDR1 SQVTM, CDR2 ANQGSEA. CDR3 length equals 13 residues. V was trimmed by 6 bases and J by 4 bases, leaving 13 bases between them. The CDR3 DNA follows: TGCAGCGTGGAAACTATTGATTACAATGAGCAGTTCTTC. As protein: CSVETIDYNEQFF.

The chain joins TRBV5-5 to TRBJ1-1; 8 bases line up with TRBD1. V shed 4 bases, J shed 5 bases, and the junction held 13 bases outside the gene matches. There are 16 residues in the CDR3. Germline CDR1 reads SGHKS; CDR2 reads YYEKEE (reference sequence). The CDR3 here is CASSIFLGQGITEAFF. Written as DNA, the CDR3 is TGTGCCAGCAGCATTTTCCTCGGACAGGGAATAACTGAAGCTTTCTTT.